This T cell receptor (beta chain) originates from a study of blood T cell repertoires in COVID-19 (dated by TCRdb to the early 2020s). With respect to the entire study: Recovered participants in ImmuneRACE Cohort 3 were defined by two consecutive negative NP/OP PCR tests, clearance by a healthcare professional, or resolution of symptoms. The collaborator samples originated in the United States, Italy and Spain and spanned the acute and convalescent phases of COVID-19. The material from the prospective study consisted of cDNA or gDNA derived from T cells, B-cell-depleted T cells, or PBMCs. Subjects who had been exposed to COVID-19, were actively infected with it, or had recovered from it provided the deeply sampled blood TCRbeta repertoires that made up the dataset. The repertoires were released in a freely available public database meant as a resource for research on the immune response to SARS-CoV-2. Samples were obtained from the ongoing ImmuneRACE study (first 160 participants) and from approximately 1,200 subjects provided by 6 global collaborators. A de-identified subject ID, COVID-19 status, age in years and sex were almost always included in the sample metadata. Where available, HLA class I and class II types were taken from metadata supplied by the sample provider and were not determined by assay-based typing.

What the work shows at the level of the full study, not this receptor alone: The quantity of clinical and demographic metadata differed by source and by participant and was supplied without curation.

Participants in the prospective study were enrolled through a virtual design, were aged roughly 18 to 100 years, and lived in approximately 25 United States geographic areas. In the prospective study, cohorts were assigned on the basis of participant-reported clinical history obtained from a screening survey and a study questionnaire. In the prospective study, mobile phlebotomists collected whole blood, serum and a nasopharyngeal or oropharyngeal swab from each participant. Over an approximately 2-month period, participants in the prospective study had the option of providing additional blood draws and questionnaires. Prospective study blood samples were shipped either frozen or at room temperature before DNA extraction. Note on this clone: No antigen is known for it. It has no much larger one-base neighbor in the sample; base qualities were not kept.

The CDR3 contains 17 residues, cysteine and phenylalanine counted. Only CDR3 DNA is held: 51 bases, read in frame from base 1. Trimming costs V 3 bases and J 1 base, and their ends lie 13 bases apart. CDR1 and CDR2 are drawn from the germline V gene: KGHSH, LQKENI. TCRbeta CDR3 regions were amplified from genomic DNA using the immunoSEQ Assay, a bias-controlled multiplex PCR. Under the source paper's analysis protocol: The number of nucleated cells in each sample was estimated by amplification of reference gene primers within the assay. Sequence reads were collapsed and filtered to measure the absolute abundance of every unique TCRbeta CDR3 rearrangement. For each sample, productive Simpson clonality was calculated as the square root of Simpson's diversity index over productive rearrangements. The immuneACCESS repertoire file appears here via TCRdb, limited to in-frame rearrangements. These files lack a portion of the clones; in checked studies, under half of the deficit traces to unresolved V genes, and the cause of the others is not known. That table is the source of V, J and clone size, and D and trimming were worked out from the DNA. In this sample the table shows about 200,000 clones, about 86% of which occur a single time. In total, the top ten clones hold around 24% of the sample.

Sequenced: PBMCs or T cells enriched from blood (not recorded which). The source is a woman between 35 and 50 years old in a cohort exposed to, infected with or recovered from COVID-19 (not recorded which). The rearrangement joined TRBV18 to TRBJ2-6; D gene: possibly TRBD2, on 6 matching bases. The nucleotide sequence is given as TGTGCCAGCTCACCCGGGACTTTACAGTCTGGGGCCAACGTCCTGACTTTC. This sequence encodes CASSPGTLQSGANVLTF.